The T cell receptor beta chain described here comes from a study of blood T cell repertoires in COVID-19. Study at large: The United States, Italy and Spain provided the acute and convalescent COVID-19 samples.

Original handling: Amplification of reference gene primers provided the estimated nucleated cell counts. Sequenced by immunoSEQ multiplex PCR; TCRdb stores in-frame clones only, minus some. For V, J and clone size, that table is used; D and trimming come from the DNA. The repertoire includes some 180,000 clones, more than 80% of them detected once, and 6% to 6.5% sits in the top ten. The ends were cut back, 4 bases at V and 8 bases at J, with 18 bases in the middle. Per the germline V gene, CDR1 is SGDLS and CDR2 is YYNGEE. The CDR3 has 14 residues. The sequencing sample was made of PBMCs or T cells enriched from blood (not recorded which). The source is a man aged 35 to 55 who had recovered from COVID-19. The chain joins TRBV9 to TRBJ1-2; no clear D gene. The chain's CDR3 is CASSPLSLLKGYTF. CDR3 bases: TGTGCCAGCAGCCCGCTGTCCTTACTAAAGGGCTACACCTTC.